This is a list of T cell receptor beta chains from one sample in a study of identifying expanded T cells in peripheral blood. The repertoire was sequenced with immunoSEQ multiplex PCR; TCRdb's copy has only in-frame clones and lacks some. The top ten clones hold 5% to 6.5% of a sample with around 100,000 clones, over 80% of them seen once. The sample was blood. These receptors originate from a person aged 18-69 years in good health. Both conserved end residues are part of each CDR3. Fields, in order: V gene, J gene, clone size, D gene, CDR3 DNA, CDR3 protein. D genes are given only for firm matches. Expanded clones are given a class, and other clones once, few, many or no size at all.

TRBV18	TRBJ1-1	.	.	TGTGCCAGCTCACCGCCAACAGGGAAAGGTCAGGGCACTGAAGCTTTCTTT	CASSPPTGKGQGTEAFF
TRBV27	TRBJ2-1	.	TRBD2	TGTGCCAGCAGTACGAGCGGGAGAAGTAATGAGCAGTTCTTC	CASSTSGRSNEQFF
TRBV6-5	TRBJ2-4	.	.	TGTGCCAGCAGTTACCTAGGAGATGGCATTCAGTACTTC	CASSYLGDGIQYF
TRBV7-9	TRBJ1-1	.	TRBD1	TGTGCCAGCAGCGCCCAGGGGGCTAAGGGCACTGAAGCTTTCTTT	CASSAQGAKGTEAFF
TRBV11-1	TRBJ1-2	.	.	TGTGCCAGCAGCCGAAACGGACAGAATGGCTACACCTTC	CASSRNGQNGYTF
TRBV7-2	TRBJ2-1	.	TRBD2	TGTGCCAGCAGCCCACGACGCTCACTAGCGGGAGGGAACAATGAGCAGTTCTTC	CASSPRRSLAGGNNEQFF
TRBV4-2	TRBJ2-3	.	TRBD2	TGTGCCAGCAGCCAAGCGGGAGGGGATGCAGATACGCAGTATTTT	CASSQAGGDADTQYF
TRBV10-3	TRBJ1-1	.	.	TGTGCCATCAGTGACACGGTGAACACTGAAGCTTTCTTT	CAISDTVNTEAFF
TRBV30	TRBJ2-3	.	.	TGTGCCTGGAGTGTACCAGCCACGAGCACAGATACGCAGTATTTT	CAWSVPATSTDTQYF
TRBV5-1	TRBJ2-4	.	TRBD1	TGCGCCAGCAGCAGCCGGGACAGGGAGGACATTCAGTACTTC	CASSSRDREDIQYF
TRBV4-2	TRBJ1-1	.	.	TGTGCCAGCGTGGGCGTCAACACTGAAGCTTTCTTT	CASVGVNTEAFF
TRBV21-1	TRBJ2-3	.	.	TGTGCCAGCCCTATTGGGACAGGGGGCACAGATACGCAGTATTTT	CASPIGTGGTDTQYF
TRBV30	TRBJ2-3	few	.	TGTGCCTGGAGTGTCGACTCGTACCAAAACACAGATACGCAGTATTTT	CAWSVDSYQNTDTQYF
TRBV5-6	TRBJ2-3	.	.	TGTGCCAGCAGTCCCTGGGACTCCCGAATAGATACGCAGTATTTT	CASSPWDSRIDTQYF
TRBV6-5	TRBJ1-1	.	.	TGTGCCAGCAGTTATGCCCCCGCCAAAGCCACTGAAGCTTTCTTT	CASSYAPAKATEAFF
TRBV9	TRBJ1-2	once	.	TGTGCCAGCAGCGTAGGGACAGATTATGGCTACACCTTC	CASSVGTDYGYTF
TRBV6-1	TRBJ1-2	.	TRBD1	TGTGCCAGCAGTGCCGGACAGGTAGAGGACTACACCTTC	CASSAGQVEDYTF
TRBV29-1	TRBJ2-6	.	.	TGCAGTGTTACGACAGGTCTTAGTTCTGGGGCCAACGTCCTGACTTTC	CSVTTGLSSGANVLTF
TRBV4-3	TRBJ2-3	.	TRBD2	TGCGCCAGCAGCCAAAATGGAGGGTCGACTAGCGGTTTGGCAGATACGCAGTATTTT	CASSQNGGSTSGLADTQYF
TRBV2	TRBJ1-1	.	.	TGTGCCAGCATCGGATATGACACTGAAGCTTTCTTT	CASIGYDTEAFF
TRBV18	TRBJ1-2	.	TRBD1	TGTGCCAGCTCACCGGGGACAGATAATGGCTACACCTTC	CASSPGTDNGYTF
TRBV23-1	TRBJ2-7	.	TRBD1	TGCGCCACCGACCGGGACAGGGAGAACGAGCAGTACTTC	CATDRDRENEQYF
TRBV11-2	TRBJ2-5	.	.	TGTGCCAGCAGCTCCGGACGGGAGACCCAGTACTTC	CASSSGRETQYF
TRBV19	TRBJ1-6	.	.	TGTGCCAGTAGTCCCCGGAACAGGGAGAATTCACCCCTCCACTTT	CASSPRNRENSPLHF
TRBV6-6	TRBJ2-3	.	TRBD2	TGTGCCAGCAGTTACTTGGGACTAGCGGGCACAGATACGCAGTATTTT	CASSYLGLAGTDTQYF
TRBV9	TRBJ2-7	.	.	TGTGCCAGCAGCGAAGACAGCCTGAAGCAGTACTTC	CASSEDSLKQYF
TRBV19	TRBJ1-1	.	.	TGTGCCAGTAGTATTAGGGACACTGAAGCTTTCTTT	CASSIRDTEAFF
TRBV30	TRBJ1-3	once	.	TGTGCCTGGAGGGGCCCGGGGGGGAGCTCTGGAAACACCATATATTTT	CAWRGPGGSSGNTIYF
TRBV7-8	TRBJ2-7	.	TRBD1	TGTGCCAGCAGCCCGAGGCCGGGACAGGGGGCGCGGGAGCAGTACTTC	CASSPRPGQGAREQYF
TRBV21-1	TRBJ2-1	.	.	TGTGCCAGCAGCAAATCCAAATGGTTCTTC	CASSKSKWFF
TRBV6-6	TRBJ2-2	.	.	TGTGCCAGCAGTTACTCGATCGAAACCGGGGAGCTGTTTTTT	CASSYSIETGELFF
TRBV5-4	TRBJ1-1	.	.	TGTGCCAGCAGCTCAACGGGGACTGAAGCTTTCTTT	CASSSTGTEAFF
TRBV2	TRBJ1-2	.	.	TGTGCCAGCACTGAAGAGGGGGTGGACTATGGCTACACCTTC	CASTEEGVDYGYTF
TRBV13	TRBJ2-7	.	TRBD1	TGTGCCAGCAGCTTCCGGACAGGGGGCTACGAGCAGTACTTC	CASSFRTGGYEQYF
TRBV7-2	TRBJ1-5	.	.	TGTGCCAGCAGCTTAGCGGCCTGGGGCAATCAGCCCCAGCATTTT	CASSLAAWGNQPQHF
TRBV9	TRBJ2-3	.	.	TGTGCCAGCAGCCCTCCGACCCGGACAGATACGCAGTATTTT	CASSPPTRTDTQYF
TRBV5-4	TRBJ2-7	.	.	TGTGCCAGCAGCCCGCCCGGAAAGATCTACGAGCAGTACTTC	CASSPPGKIYEQYF
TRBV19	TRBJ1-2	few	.	TGTGCCAGTAGTTCGACAGTCTATGGCTACACCTTC	CASSSTVYGYTF
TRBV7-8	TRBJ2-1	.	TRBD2	TGTGCCAGCAGCGCAGCTACTAGCGGGAGCTCCTACAATGAGCAGTTCTTC	CASSAATSGSSYNEQFF
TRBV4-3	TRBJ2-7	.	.	TGCGCCAGCAGCCAAGGGGGACTTTCCAGCTCCTACGAGCAGTACTTC	CASSQGGLSSSYEQYF
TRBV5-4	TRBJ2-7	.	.	TGTGCCAGCAGCTTGGATAGTTCTACCGAGCAGTACTTC	CASSLDSSTEQYF
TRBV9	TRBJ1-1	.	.	TGTGCCAGCAGCGTAGCAGCTCACACTGAAGCTTTCTTT	CASSVAAHTEAFF
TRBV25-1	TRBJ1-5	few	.	TGTGCCAGCAGTCGGGGACCCAGCAATCAGCCCCAGCATTTT	CASSRGPSNQPQHF
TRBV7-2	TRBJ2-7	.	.	TGTGCCAGCAGCCGTCACGAATCAGCAGCTGCCTACGAGCAGTACTTC	CASSRHESAAAYEQYF
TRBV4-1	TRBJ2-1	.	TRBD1	TGCGCCAGCAGCCTCAGGACAGGGGCGGGCAATGAGCAGTTCTTC	CASSLRTGAGNEQFF
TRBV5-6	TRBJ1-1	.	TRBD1	TGTGCCAGCAGCCGACAGGGAGGTGGGACTGAAGCTTTCTTT	CASSRQGGGTEAFF
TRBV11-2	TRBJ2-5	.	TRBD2	TGTGCCAGCAGCTTAGAACTAGCGGACCAAGAGACCCAGTACTTC	CASSLELADQETQYF
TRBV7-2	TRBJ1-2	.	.	TGTGCCAGCAGCTTTGGGCGGCCCTATGGCTACACCTTC	CASSFGRPYGYTF
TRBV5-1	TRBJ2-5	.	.	TGCGCCAGCAGCTTCTCTGGAGGATCGGAGACCCAGTACTTC	CASSFSGGSETQYF
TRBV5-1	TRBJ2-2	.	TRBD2	TGCGCCAGCAGCTTGGAACTAGCGGGAGTAACCGGGGAGCTGTTTTTT	CASSLELAGVTGELFF
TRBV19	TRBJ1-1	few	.	TGTGCCAGTAGTATAGATGGGAACACTGAAGCTTTCTTT	CASSIDGNTEAFF
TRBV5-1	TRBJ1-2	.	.	TGCGCCAGCAGCTTCTCTCGGCGGAACTATGGCTACACCTTC	CASSFSRRNYGYTF
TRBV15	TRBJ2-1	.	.	TGTGCCACCAGCAGAGATGAGGGGGGTTGGGGAGCGGGTGAGCAGTTCTTC	CATSRDEGGWGAGEQFF
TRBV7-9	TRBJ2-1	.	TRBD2	TGTGCCAGCAGCTCAACCTCTAGCGGTGAGCAGTTCTTC	CASSSTSSGEQFF
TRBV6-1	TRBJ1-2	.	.	TGTGCCAGCGACATGGGGAAGGGCCTTAACTATGGCTACACCTTC	CASDMGKGLNYGYTF
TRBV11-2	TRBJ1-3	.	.	TGTGCCAGCAGCTTAGCCCCCAGCTCTGGAAACACCATATATTTT	CASSLAPSSGNTIYF
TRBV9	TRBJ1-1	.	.	TGTGCCAGCAGCGTAGTGGGGGACGGGAACACTGAAGCTTTCTTT	CASSVVGDGNTEAFF
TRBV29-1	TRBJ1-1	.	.	TGCAGCGTTGGTCCTCAGGGGTTCACTGAAGCTTTCTTT	CSVGPQGFTEAFF
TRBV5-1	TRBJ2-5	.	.	TGCGCCAGCAGCTTGGGCAGGACCATACAAGAGACCCAGTACTTC	CASSLGRTIQETQYF
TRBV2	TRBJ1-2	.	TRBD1	TGTGCCAGCAGCCCCGGGACAGGGGGCGCCTATGGCTACACCTTC	CASSPGTGGAYGYTF